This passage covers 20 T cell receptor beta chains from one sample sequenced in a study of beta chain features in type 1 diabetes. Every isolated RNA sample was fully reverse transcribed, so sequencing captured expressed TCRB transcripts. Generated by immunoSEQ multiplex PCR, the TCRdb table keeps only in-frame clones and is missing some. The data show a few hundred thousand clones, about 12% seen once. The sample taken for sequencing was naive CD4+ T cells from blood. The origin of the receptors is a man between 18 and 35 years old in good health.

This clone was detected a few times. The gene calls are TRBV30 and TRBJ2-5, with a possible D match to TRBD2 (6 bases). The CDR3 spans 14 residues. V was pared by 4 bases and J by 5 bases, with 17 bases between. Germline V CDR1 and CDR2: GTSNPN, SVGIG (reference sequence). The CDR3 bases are TGTGCCTGGAACCCCGGGACTCCTGGGGAGACCCAGTACTTC. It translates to CAWNPGTPGETQYF.

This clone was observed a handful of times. CDR3 bases: TGTGCCAGCAGTAAGCCCAGACAGGTGGTTGCCAATGAGCAGTTCTTC. This codes for CASSKPRQVVANEQFF. This chain connects TRBV28 to TRBJ2-1; possible D gene TRBD1, 6 bases. The CDR3 is made up of 16 amino acids. From germline, CDR1 is MDHEN and CDR2 SYDVKM. Trimming cost V 5 bases and J 6 bases, with 20 bases left between them.

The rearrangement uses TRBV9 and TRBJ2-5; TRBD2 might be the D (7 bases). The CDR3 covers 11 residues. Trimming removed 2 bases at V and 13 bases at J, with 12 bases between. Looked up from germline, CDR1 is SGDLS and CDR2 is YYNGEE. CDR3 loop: CASSVGGLLYF. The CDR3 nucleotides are TGTGCCAGCAGCGTGGGGGGGCTTTTGTACTTC. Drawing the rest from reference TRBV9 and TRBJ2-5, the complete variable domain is DSGVTQTPKHLITATGQRVTLRCSPRSGDLSVYWYQQSLDQGLQFLIQYYNGEERAKGNILERFSAQQFPDLHSELNLSSLELGDSALYFCASSVGGLLYFGPGTRLLVL.

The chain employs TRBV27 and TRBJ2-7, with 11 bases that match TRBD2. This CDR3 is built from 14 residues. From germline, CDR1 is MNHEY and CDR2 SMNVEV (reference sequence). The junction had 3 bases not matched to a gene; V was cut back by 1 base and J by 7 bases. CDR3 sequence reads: CASSLYSGRGEQYF. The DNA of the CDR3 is TGTGCCAGCAGTTTATATAGCGGGAGGGGAGAGCAGTACTTC.

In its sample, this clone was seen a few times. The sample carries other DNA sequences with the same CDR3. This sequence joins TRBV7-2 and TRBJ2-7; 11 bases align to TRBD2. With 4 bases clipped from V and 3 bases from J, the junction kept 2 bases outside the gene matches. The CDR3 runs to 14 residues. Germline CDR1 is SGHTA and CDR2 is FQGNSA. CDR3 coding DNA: TGTGCCAGCAGCTCTCTAGCGGGAGGCTACGAGCAGTACTTC. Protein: CASSSLAGGYEQYF. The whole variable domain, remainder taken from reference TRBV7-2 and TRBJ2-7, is GAGVSQSPSNKVTEKGKDVELRCDPISGHTALYWYRQSLGQGLEFLIYFQGNSAPDKSGLPSDRFSAERTGGSVSTLTIQRTQQEDSAVYLCASSSLAGGYEQYFGPGTRLTVT.

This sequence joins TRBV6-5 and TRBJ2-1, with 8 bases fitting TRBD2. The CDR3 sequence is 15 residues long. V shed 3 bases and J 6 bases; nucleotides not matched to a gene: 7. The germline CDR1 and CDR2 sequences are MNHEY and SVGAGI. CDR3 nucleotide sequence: TGTGCCAGCAGTTATGGGACTAGGTTGGGCAATGAGCAGTTCTTC. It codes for CASSYGTRLGNEQFF.

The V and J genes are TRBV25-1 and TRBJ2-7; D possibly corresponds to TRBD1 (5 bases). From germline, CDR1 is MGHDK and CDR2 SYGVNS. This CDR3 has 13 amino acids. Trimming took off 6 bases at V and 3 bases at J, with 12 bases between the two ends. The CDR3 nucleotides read TGTGCCAGCAGACAAGGGGCGAACTACGAGCAGTACTTC. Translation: CASRQGANYEQYF.

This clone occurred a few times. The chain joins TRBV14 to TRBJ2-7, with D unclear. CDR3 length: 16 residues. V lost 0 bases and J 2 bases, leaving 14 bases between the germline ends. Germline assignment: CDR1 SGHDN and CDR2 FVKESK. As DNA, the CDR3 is TGTGCCAGCAGCCAAGAACCTGACTTTACAACCTACGAGCAGTACTTC. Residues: CASSQEPDFTTYEQYF.

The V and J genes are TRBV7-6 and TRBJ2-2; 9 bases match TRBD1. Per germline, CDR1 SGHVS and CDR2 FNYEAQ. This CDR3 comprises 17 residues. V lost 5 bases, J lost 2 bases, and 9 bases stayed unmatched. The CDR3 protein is CASSTDPGQGNTGELFF. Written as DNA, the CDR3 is TGTGCCAGCAGCACAGACCCGGGACAGGGAAACACCGGGGAGCTGTTTTTT.

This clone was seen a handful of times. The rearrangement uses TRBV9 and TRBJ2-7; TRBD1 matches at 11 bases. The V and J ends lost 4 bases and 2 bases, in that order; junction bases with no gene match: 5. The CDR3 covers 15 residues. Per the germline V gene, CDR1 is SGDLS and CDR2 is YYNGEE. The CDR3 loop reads CASSPVGQGAYEQYF. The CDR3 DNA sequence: TGTGCCAGCAGCCCCGTGGGACAGGGGGCCTACGAGCAGTACTTC.

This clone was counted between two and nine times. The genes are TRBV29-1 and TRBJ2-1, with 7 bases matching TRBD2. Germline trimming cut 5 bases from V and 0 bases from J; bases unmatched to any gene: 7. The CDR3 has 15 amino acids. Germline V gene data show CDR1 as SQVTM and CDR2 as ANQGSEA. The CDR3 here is CSVKLAPSSYNEQFF. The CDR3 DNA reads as TGCAGCGTTAAACTAGCGCCGAGCTCCTACAATGAGCAGTTCTTC.

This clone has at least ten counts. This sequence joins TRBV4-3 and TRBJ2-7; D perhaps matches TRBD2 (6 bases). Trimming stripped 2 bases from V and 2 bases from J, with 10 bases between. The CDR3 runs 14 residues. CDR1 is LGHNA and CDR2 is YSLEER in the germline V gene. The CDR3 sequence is CASSQQGGAYEQYF. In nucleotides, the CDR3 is TGCGCCAGCAGCCAACAGGGAGGAGCCTACGAGCAGTACTTC.

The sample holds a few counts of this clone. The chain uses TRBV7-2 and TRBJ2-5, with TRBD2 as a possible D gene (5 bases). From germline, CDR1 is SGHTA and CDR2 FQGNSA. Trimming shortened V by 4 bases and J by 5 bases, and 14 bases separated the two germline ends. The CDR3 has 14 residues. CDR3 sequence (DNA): TGTGCCAGCAGCTCCCAGAGGGATGGGGAGACCCAGTACTTC. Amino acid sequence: CASSSQRDGETQYF.

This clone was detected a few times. CDR3 amino acids: CSVDRGTTGNTIYF. Here the CDR3 DNA reads TGCAGCGTTGACCGGGGAACCACTGGAAACACCATATATTTT. The chain has TRBV29-1 and TRBJ1-3, with unresolved D. The CDR3 totals 14 residues. The germline V and J ends were trimmed by 3 bases and 2 bases, with 11 bases remaining between them. Looked up from germline, CDR1 is SQVTM and CDR2 is ANQGSEA.

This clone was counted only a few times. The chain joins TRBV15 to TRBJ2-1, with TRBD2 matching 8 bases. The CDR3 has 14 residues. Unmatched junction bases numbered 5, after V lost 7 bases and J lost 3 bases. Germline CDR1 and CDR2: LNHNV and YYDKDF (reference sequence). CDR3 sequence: CATTPGGFYNEQFF. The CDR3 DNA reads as TGTGCCACCACCCCGGGGGGGTTCTACAATGAGCAGTTCTTC. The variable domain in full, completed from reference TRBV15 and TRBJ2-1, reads DAMVIQNPRYQVTQFGKPVTLSCSQTLNHNVMYWYQQKSSQAPKLLFHYYDKDFNNEADTPDNFQSRRPNTSFCFLDIRSPGLGDTAMYLCATTPGGFYNEQFFGPGTRLTVL.

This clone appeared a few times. The CDR3 nucleotides are TGTGCCAGCAGCTTACTCCATGGGCAGGGGGCCGAGACCCAGTACTTC. It translates to CASSLLHGQGAETQYF. The V call is TRBV11-2, the J call TRBJ2-5, with 8 bases that match TRBD1. This CDR3 contains 16 residues. Trimming at V came to 2 bases and at J to 5 bases, leaving 10 bases not matched to a gene. CDR1 SGHAT and CDR2 FQNNGV come from the germline V gene.

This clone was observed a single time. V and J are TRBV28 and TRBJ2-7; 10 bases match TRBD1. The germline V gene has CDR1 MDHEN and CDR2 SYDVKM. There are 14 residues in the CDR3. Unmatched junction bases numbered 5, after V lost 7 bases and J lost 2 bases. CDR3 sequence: CASNPGTGAYEQYF. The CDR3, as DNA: TGTGCCAGCAACCCCGGGACAGGGGCCTACGAGCAGTACTTC.

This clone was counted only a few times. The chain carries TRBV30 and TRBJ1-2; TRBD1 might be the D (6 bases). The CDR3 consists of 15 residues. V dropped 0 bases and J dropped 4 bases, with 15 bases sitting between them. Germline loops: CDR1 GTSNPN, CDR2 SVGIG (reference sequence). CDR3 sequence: CAWSVSFGGAYGYTF. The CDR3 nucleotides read TGTGCCTGGAGTGTGAGCTTTGGGGGGGCCTATGGCTACACCTTC.

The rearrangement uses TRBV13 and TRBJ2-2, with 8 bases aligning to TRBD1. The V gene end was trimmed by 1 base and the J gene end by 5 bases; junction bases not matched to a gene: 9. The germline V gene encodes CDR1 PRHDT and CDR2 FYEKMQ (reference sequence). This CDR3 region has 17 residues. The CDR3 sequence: CASSLDSGQGRTGELFF. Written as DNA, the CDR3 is TGTGCCAGCAGCTTAGACTCCGGACAGGGACGGACCGGGGAGCTGTTTTTT.

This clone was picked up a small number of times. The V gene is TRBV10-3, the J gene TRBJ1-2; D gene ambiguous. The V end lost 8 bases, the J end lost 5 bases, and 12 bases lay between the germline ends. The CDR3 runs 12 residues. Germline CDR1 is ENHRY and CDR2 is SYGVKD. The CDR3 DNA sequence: TGTGCCATCTCTCTTGACTTGTATGGCTACACCTTC. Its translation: CAISLDLYGYTF.